Given below is one T cell receptor beta chain in context. This clone's antigen is unknown. No base-level quality is on record; no much larger clone is a single base apart. This specimen comes from a study of identical twins (dated by TCRdb to 2016 to 2018). Describing the broader study: To test whether fetal clonotypes persist, the study used deep sequencing on TCR alpha and beta repertoires from monozygotic twins, unrelated adults of various ages, and cord blood. Replicate twin experiments were performed at different times using different library preparation protocols to rule out contamination. The study at large found these results: In monozygotic twins, out-of-frame TCR alpha sharing was systematically underestimated by recombination models, although the models agreed with sharing between unrelated individuals. Compared with coincidental sharing between unrelated individuals, out-of-frame TCR alpha sequences shared between twins had an excess of sequences with low generation probability. In beta out-of-frame sequences, excess twin sharing was weaker, because having fewer shared sequences lowered the signal-to-noise ratio. Because the same donors could not be followed over many years, the conclusions relied on cross-sectional statistical analysis. Fewer insertions were carried by abundant cord blood beta clonotypes, a similar but weaker trend appeared in young adult naive repertoires, and no such trend appeared in memory repertoires. Zero-insertion analyses could be partly confounded by invariant T cells such as MAIT and iNKT, although diverse VJ usage argued against such confounding for most clonotypes.

Relative to germline, V is 4 bases shorter and J is 2 bases shorter, with 15 bases between their ends. The germline V gene (reference sequence) provides CDR1 MNHNY and CDR2 SVGAGI. Counted from cysteine to phenylalanine, this CDR3 has 16 amino acids. Only the CDR3 DNA stays, 48 bases, in frame from base 1. The library was generated by 5' RACE. Sequencing instrument: Illumina HiSeq 2000. Template switching introduced a universal primer binding site; the final cDNA contained a unique molecular identifier, enabling accurate counting of TCR cDNA molecules. Specific primers in the conserved constant-segment region were used to synthesize first-strand cDNA for the TCR alpha and beta chains. To control for contamination, every cDNA library was double barcoded, receiving both a SMART-Mk sample barcode and Illumina barcodes. TruSeq adapter sequences and Illumina sample barcodes were added in two successive PCR steps. Sequencing of the TCR alpha and beta cDNA libraries was done on the Illumina HiSeq platform using custom primers. The study's own analysis went as follows. Unique molecular identifiers were extracted from raw reads with MiGEC, and CDR3 positions were determined with MiXCR. Recombination models were inferred per individual with the repgenHMM and IGoR tools using an EM algorithm. Shared clonotypes were analyzed with the tcR package in R, and sharing was normalized by the product of cloneset sizes. To study raw recombination without the effects of thymic and clonal selection, out-of-frame nonproductive sequences were analyzed. TCRdb reanalyzed the raw reads on its own, using fastp at Q25 for trimming and MiXCR for clone calling, and kept in-frame beta chains. Under each unique CDR3 protein, matching rows form one entry showing the most common genes and DNA. TCRdb's processing, not the authors', yielded these V and J calls. The sample data list about 340,000 distinct CDR3 sequences, and 9% of these were observed just once. Clones ranked in the top ten supply 7.5% to 9.5% of the sample.

Every donor in the study was a healthy Caucasian. Three unrelated non-twin adults were also sequenced: a male aged 18 to 30, a male aged 50 to 60 and a female aged 50 to 60. Using Miltenyi CD45RO+ enrichment and human naive T-cell isolation kits, memory (CD45RO+) and naive T cells were isolated from PBMC. Sequencing was performed on naive T cells sorted from blood. The sample's cell subset or site, from its label and the paper: cells isolated with a human naive T-cell isolation kit. The sequence links TRBV6-6 to TRBJ2-1, and TRBD2 may be the D gene, going by 5 matching bases. This clonotype was sampled from a woman aged 45-65 years in good health. The sequenced DNA: TGTGCCAGCAGTTTTCCTTTAGCGCCCACCTACAATGAGCAGTTCTTC. This encodes CASSFPLAPTYNEQFF.